This T cell receptor (beta chain) came from a study of cytomegalovirus exposure and HLA in healthy donors. About this clone: Its antigen is unknown.

PCR involved 60 Vbeta and 13 Jbeta primers. Generated by immunoSEQ multiplex PCR, the TCRdb table keeps only in-frame clones and is missing some. The sample has roughly 100,000 clones, approximately 77% seen once. With V trimmed by 3 bases and J by 7 bases, 8 bases remained unmatched. CDR1 MDHEN and CDR2 SYDVKM come from the germline V gene. The CDR3 is 14 residues long. Findings and caveats of the study: Cytomegalovirus association was assigned to more than 150 TCR beta chains.

The rearrangement uses TRBV28 and TRBJ1-2; 7 bases agree with TRBD1. The TCR originated in a male donor in good health and CMV-seropositive. Sequencing used PBMCs. For the CDR3, the DNA is TGTGCCAGCAGTTTTGGCAGGGGGGACCTTGGCTACACCTTC. This encodes CASSFGRGDLGYTF.